This TCR beta chain stems from a study of OX40 agonist ivuxolimab in advanced cancers. Study at large: Three patients showed partial responses: one hepatocellular carcinoma and two cutaneous melanoma cases. Regarding the study as a whole: Relative to CD4+, CD8+ T cells held more expanded clones on average.

Sequencing was performed with immunoSEQ multiplex PCR; in TCRdb, only in-frame clones are kept and a portion is missing. The data show just over 14,000 clones, with roughly nine tenths seen just once and 20% to 30% held by the top ten. As to this clone: Its antigen is undetermined.

A history of autoimmune disease or systemic immunosuppression excluded patients. The clonotype was recovered from an adult with an advanced solid tumor such as melanoma, head and neck, liver or kidney cancer. The sample here was CD4+ or CD8+ T cells sorted from blood, taken in a trial of the OX40 agonist ivuxolimab.

The CDR3 protein is CASSPGGAQPQHF. Here the CDR3 DNA reads TGTGCCAGCAGCCCGGGGGGGGCGCAGCCCCAGCATTTT. The chain employs TRBV6-5 and TRBJ1-5; possibly TRBD1 for D (6 bases). Trimming took 6 bases from V and 7 from J, leaving 13 bases between them. The CDR3 spans 13 residues. Germline-derived CDR1 and CDR2 are MNHEY and SVGAGI.